The rows below give T cell receptor beta chains drawn from one sample of a study of blood T cell repertoires in COVID-19. Assay used: immunoSEQ multiplex PCR; TCRdb lists only in-frame clones, some missing. The sample lists 200,000 to 250,000 clones; more than 75% were seen once. The sample taken for sequencing was PBMCs or T cells enriched from blood (not recorded which). Source of these receptors: a man aged 30 to 45 with acute COVID-19. Each CDR3 is given with its conserved first and last residue. D genes are given only for firm matches. Size is stated for part of the rows, as once, few or many counts, or as a class when the clone is expanded.

clone size	J gene	V gene	D gene	CDR3 length	CDR3 protein	CDR3 DNA
-	TRBJ1-6	TRBV11-2	-	15	CASSLEVGGSSPLHF	TGTGCCAGCAGCTTAGAGGTTGGTGGTAGTTCACCCCTCCACTTT
-	TRBJ2-7	TRBV5-4	TRBD1	15	CASSLLDRGAYEQYF	TGTGCCAGCAGCCTACTGGACAGGGGGGCCTACGAGCAGTACTTC
-	TRBJ1-4	TRBV30	-	16	CAWSVPQTATNEKLFF	TGTGCCTGGAGTGTACCCCAGACAGCAACTAATGAAAAACTGTTTTTT
few	TRBJ2-7	TRBV4-1	-	14	CASSQSDQGHEQYF	TGCGCCAGCAGCCAATCGGACCAGGGCCACGAGCAGTACTTC
few	TRBJ1-2	TRBV9	-	13	CASSVFWGDGYTF	TGTGCCAGCAGCGTATTCTGGGGCGATGGCTACACCTTC
-	TRBJ2-3	TRBV6-5	TRBD1	15	CASSPGQGHTDTQYF	TGTGCCAGCAGCCCAGGACAGGGTCACACAGATACGCAGTATTTT
-	TRBJ2-3	TRBV4-1	-	14	CASSPLGVTDTQYF	TGCGCCAGCAGCCCCCTCGGGGTCACAGATACGCAGTATTTT
-	TRBJ2-7	TRBV11-2	-	13	CASSPDTSYEQYF	TGTGCCAGCAGCCCGGACACCTCCTACGAGCAGTACTTC
-	TRBJ1-6	TRBV14	-	15	CASSQDKGAHSPLHF	TGTGCCAGCAGCCAAGACAAGGGAGCGCATTCACCCCTCCACTTT
-	TRBJ2-5	TRBV27	-	12	CASSPNGRTQYF	TGTGCCAGCAGTCCCAACGGTAGGACCCAGTACTTC
-	TRBJ1-2	TRBV28	-	13	CASSYGQSYGYTF	TGTGCCAGCAGTTACGGACAGAGCTATGGCTACACCTTC
-	TRBJ2-3	TRBV4-2	TRBD2	17	CASSQGSGGASTDTQYF	TGTGCCAGCAGCCAAGGGAGCGGGGGGGCCAGCACAGATACGCAGTATTTT
few	TRBJ1-2	TRBV29-1	TRBD1	19	CSVEDWVSAGQAVNYGYTF	TGCAGCGTTGAAGATTGGGTTTCGGCCGGACAGGCCGTTAACTATGGCTACACCTTC
once	TRBJ1-2	TRBV4-2	-	13	CASSQEIGDGYTF	TGTGCCAGCAGCCAAGAAATCGGAGATGGCTACACCTTC
-	TRBJ2-7	TRBV9	TRBD2	15	CASSATVAGGYEQYF	TGTGCCAGCAGCGCCACCGTAGCGGGGGGCTACGAGCAGTACTTC
-	TRBJ2-3	TRBV15	TRBD1	16	CATSSQGASSSDTQYF	TGTGCCACCAGCAGCCAGGGGGCGTCTAGTTCAGATACGCAGTATTTT
-	TRBJ2-7	TRBV7-2	TRBD1	13	CASSPAELGQGWF	TGTGCCAGCAGCCCCGCCGAACTGGGACAGGGTTGGTTC
-	TRBJ1-2	TRBV28	-	15	CASSLTGPEAYGYTF	TGTGCCAGCAGTTTGACAGGACCGGAGGCCTATGGCTACACCTTC
-	TRBJ2-2	TRBV29-1	-	13	CSVEQGYTGELFF	TGCAGCGTTGAACAGGGATACACCGGGGAGCTGTTTTTT
few	TRBJ1-5	TRBV5-5	TRBD1	18	CASSLVHRDRVSSQPQHF	TGTGCCAGCAGCTTGGTACACCGGGACAGGGTTTCTAGTCAGCCCCAGCATTTT
-	TRBJ2-7	TRBV5-4	TRBD1	15	CASSLGQGPPYEQYF	TGTGCCAGCAGCTTGGGACAGGGTCCCCCCTACGAGCAGTACTTC
-	TRBJ1-1	TRBV6-5	-	15	CASSYSTEMNTEAFF	TGTGCCAGCAGTTACTCGACAGAGATGAACACTGAAGCTTTCTTT
-	TRBJ2-3	TRBV5-4	-	14	CASSLVAGTDTQYF	TGTGCCAGCAGCTTGGTGGCAGGGACAGATACGCAGTATTTT
many	TRBJ1-1	TRBV28	TRBD1	15	CASSNPGQGRAEAFF	TGTGCCAGCAGTAACCCGGGACAGGGGAGAGCTGAAGCTTTCTTT
-	TRBJ1-2	TRBV7-3	-	15	CASSSRSGGDDGYTF	TGTGCCAGCAGCTCGAGAAGCGGGGGCGACGATGGCTACACCTTC
once	TRBJ1-5	TRBV18	-	15	CASSPRGGSNQPQHF	TGTGCCAGCTCACCCCGGGGGGGGAGCAATCAGCCCCAGCATTTT
-	TRBJ1-1	TRBV2	-	13	CASSEGARTEAFF	TGTGCCAGCAGTGAAGGGGCCCGCACTGAAGCTTTCTTT
-	TRBJ2-5	TRBV19	-	14	CASSVLGLIETQYF	TGTGCCAGTTCCGTGTTGGGCTTGATAGAGACCCAGTACTTC
-	TRBJ2-3	TRBV24-1	TRBD1	14	CATSDTGVTDTQYF	TGTGCCACCAGTGACACAGGGGTCACAGATACGCAGTATTTT
few	TRBJ2-3	TRBV3-1/TRBV3-2	TRBD2	19	CASSQDWAWRGARTDTQYF	TGTGCCAGCAGCCAAGATTGGGCCTGGCGGGGGGCGAGGACAGATACGCAGTATTTT
-	TRBJ1-2	TRBV2	TRBD1	15	CASSEAGTGGYGYTF	TGTGCCAGCAGTGAAGCAGGGACAGGGGGTTACGGCTACACCTTC
-	TRBJ2-2	TRBV14	-	14	CASSVRGYTGELFF	TGTGCCAGCAGCGTCAGGGGATATACCGGGGAGCTGTTTTTT
many	TRBJ1-2	TRBV5-1	TRBD1	15	CASSPEGQGKSGYTF	TGCGCCAGCAGCCCGGAGGGACAGGGAAAGAGTGGCTACACCTTC
-	TRBJ2-2	TRBV7-3	TRBD2	17	CASSSQLLAGGAGELFF	TGTGCCAGCAGCTCCCAACTCTTAGCGGGGGGCGCCGGGGAGCTGTTTTTT
-	TRBJ1-5	TRBV6-5	TRBD1	14	CASSPTGAPRPQHF	TGTGCCAGCAGTCCCACAGGGGCGCCAAGGCCCCAGCATTTT
-	TRBJ2-1	TRBV4-1	TRBD2	17	CASSQDNAGGPDNEQFF	TGCGCCAGCAGCCAAGACAACGCGGGGGGGCCTGATAATGAGCAGTTCTTC
few	TRBJ2-1	TRBV9	-	13	CASSVVFGGEQFF	TGTGCCAGCAGCGTAGTTTTCGGGGGTGAGCAGTTCTTC
-	TRBJ1-2	TRBV27	-	16	CASSSSPLRGAGGYTF	TGTGCCAGCAGTTCCTCCCCTCTACGGGGGGCGGGTGGCTACACCTTC
-	TRBJ2-5	TRBV24-1	TRBD2	16	CATSDAPGLVSETQYF	TGTGCCACCAGTGATGCCCCGGGACTAGTCTCAGAGACCCAGTACTTC
-	TRBJ2-3	TRBV19	TRBD1	14	CASRGTEITDTQYF	TGTGCCAGTAGGGGGACAGAAATCACAGATACGCAGTATTTT
-	TRBJ1-1	TRBV20-1	-	10	CSALYTEAFF	TGCAGTGCTCTATACACTGAAGCTTTCTTT
-	TRBJ2-1	TRBV12-3/TRBV12-4	-	12	CASSLAGFEQFF	TGTGCCAGCAGTTTGGCAGGGTTTGAGCAGTTCTTC
-	TRBJ2-5	TRBV13	-	18	CASSPHGLRGTGQETQYF	TGTGCCAGCAGCCCCCACGGGCTACGGGGGACGGGCCAAGAGACCCAGTACTTC